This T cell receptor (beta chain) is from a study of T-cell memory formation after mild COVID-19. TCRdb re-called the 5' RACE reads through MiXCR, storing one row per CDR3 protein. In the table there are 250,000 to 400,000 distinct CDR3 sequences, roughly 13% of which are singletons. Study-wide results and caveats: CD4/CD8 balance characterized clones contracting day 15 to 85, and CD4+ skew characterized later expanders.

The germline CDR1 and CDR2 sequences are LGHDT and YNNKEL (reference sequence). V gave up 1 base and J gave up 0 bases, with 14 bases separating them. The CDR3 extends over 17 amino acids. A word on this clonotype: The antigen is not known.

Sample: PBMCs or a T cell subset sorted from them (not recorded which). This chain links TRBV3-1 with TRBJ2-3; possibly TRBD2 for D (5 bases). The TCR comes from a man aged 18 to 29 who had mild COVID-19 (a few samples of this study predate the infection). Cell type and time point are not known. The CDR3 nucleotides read TGTGCCAGCAGCCAAGGCGCGGGCGACCCTAGCACAGATACGCAGTATTTT. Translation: CASSQGAGDPSTDTQYF.